This T cell receptor (beta chain) was recovered during a study of shared clonotypes between healthy human individuals. Study details: Per-donor plates numbered three CD4 naive, three CD4 memory, two CD8 naive and one CD8 memory.

Sequencing was performed with immunoSEQ multiplex PCR; in TCRdb, only in-frame clones are kept and a portion is missing. Seen here are about 960,000 clones, around three quarters observed once, and the top ten hold over 1.3%. CD4+ cells underwent separation, giving CD45RA+ naive and CD45RA-negative memory subsets. V was trimmed by 2 bases and J by 1 base, leaving 10 bases between them. The CDR3 has 15 residues. Germline values: CDR1 MNHEY, CDR2 SMNVEV (reference sequence). V usage is TRBV27 and J usage is TRBJ2-3; D is perhaps TRBD2 (6 bases). The material sequenced was memory CD4+ T cells sorted from blood. Subset denoted: CD45RA-negative fraction. The TCR was taken from a young man in good health. CDR3 amino acids: CASSLRASGTDTQYF. The CDR3 DNA sequence: TGTGCCAGCAGTTTAAGGGCTAGCGGCACAGATACGCAGTATTTT.